This T cell receptor beta chain was identified in a study of T cell repertoires in cytomegalovirus infection. About the study: Public TCR beta signatures were indicative of both CMV infection and a matching HLA type. Regarding the study as a whole: HLA-C-restricted CMV clonotypes gave the most frequent clonotype in two of eight donors. There were carriers of CMV plus the relevant HLA, and cumulative public TCR beta family frequency identified them.

TCRdb re-derived calls from the reads in MiXCR, one entry per CDR3 protein. The sample lists 170,000 or so distinct CDR3 sequences; approximately 15% were seen once. The CDR3 totals 10 residues. The V gene lost 4 bases and the J gene lost 7 bases, with 4 bases spanning the gap. Germline V gene sequence: CDR1 SQVTM, CDR2 ANQGSEA. With regard to this clonotype: Its antigen is not identified.

The chain employs TRBV29-1 and TRBJ2-2; D unclear. Sequencing was carried out using PBMCs. The origin of this receptor is a human donor in good health (CMV status not recorded). Some clones in this sample may be carry-over from other donors' samples. CDR3 DNA: TGCAGCGTTGCCAGCGGGGAGCTGTTTTTT. Protein sequence: CSVASGELFF.